The 8 T cell receptor beta chains in this list originate from one sample, sequenced in a study of blood T cell repertoires in COVID-19. Here immunoSEQ multiplex PCR was the method, and the copy in TCRdb shows in-frame clones only, minus some. This sample has under 350,000 clones, with around 87% found just once. The sequenced sample consisted of peripheral blood. The receptors shown here come from a man between 18 and 29 years old with active or convalescent COVID-19.

The rearrangement links TRBV9 to TRBJ2-6; weak D call: TRBD1 (5 bases). CDR3 length: 17 residues. Germline CDR1 is SGDLS and CDR2 is YYNGEE. Deletions cut 7 bases from V and 0 bases from J, with 17 bases between. The CDR3 loop is CASGGHPQGSGANVLTF. For the CDR3, the DNA is TGTGCCAGCGGTGGACATCCCCAGGGCTCTGGGGCCAACGTCCTGACTTTC.

This clone was seen only once. The chain combines TRBV5-1 with TRBJ2-3; D is unresolved. Germline loops: CDR1 SGHRS, CDR2 YFSETQ. Trimming left V 0 bases short and J 0 bases short, with 11 bases between. This CDR3 spans 16 amino acids. The CDR3 sequence is CASSLGAAMSTDTQYF. CDR3 in DNA: TGCGCCAGCAGCTTGGGCGCCGCCATGAGCACAGATACGCAGTATTTT.

In this sample, this clone turned up once. V is TRBV7-9 and J is TRBJ2-7, with 7 bases aligning to TRBD1. The germline CDR1 and CDR2 sequences are SEHNR and FQNEAQ (reference sequence). The CDR3 covers 13 residues. V was clipped by 7 bases and J by 2 bases; unmatched bases: 5. The CDR3 nucleotides are TGTGCCAGCACCCGGGACAGCACCTACGAGCAGTACTTC. This sequence encodes CASTRDSTYEQYF.

This clone was observed once. The V call is TRBV4-2, the J call TRBJ2-5, with 10 bases lining up with TRBD2. This CDR3 spans 15 amino acids. Trimming took 4 bases from V and 4 from J; bases not matched to a gene: 6. Germline lookup yields CDR1 LGHNA and CDR2 YNFKEQ. CDR3 in DNA: TGTGCCAGCAGCCGAACCTTAGCGGGGGGAGAGACCCAGTACTTC. Residues: CASSRTLAGGETQYF.

This clone was detected only once. The chain carries TRBV5-1 and TRBJ2-1, with 11 bases aligning to TRBD2. V gave up 1 base and J gave up 5 bases; unmatched junction bases: 8. The germline V gene encodes CDR1 SGHRS and CDR2 YFSETQ. This CDR3 has 17 amino acids. This CDR3 reads CASSLRVTTSGDNEQFF. CDR3 sequence (DNA): TGCGCCAGCAGCTTGCGAGTTACGACTAGCGGGGACAATGAGCAGTTCTTC. The variable domain in full, completed from reference TRBV5-1 and TRBJ2-1, reads KAGVTQTPRYLIKTRGQQVTLSCSPISGHRSVSWYQQTPGQGLQFLFEYFSETQRNKGNFPGRFSGRQFSNSRSEMNVSTLELGDSALYLCASSLRVTTSGDNEQFFGPGTRLTVL.

This clone was seen a handful of times. The chain recombines TRBV6-6 with TRBJ2-7, with D maybe TRBD1 (6 bases). V lost 6 bases to trimming and J lost 3 bases, with 9 bases between them. Germline assignment: CDR1 MNHNY and CDR2 SVGAGI (reference sequence). CDR3 length: 12 amino acids. Here the CDR3 DNA reads TGTGCCAGCAGCCTACAGGGCTACGAGCAGTACTTC. Encoded protein: CASSLQGYEQYF.

This clone showed up just a few times. The chain has TRBV4-2 and TRBJ2-3; TRBD1 is a possible D gene (6 bases). V was pared by 1 base and J by 1 base, with 12 bases between. This CDR3 is built from 16 residues. The germline V gene encodes CDR1 LGHNA and CDR2 YNFKEQ. CDR3 nucleotide sequence: TGTGCCAGCAGCCAAGGGATACGACAGGGCACAGATACGCAGTATTTT. Its translation is CASSQGIRQGTDTQYF.

The genes are TRBV3-1 (or the pseudogene TRBV3-2) and TRBJ2-7, with unresolved D. V lost 0 bases and J 2 bases, leaving 14 bases between the germline ends. The CDR3 is 16 residues long. Germline lookup yields CDR1 LGHDT and CDR2 YNNKEL (reference sequence). DNA of the CDR3: TGTGCCAGCAGCCAAGAGGAATTTTTGGGCCCCTACGAGCAGTACTTC. Amino acid sequence: CASSQEEFLGPYEQYF.